These 9 T cell receptor beta chains were sequenced from one sample in a study of cytotoxic CD8 clonotypes in ibrutinib-treated CLL. The protocol was immunoSEQ multiplex PCR, while the TCRdb copy is restricted to in-frame clones and leaves out a portion. The sample records more than 200,000 clones, 70% being singletons. Sequences were derived from PBMCs, sampled after 24 months of ibrutinib treatment. The receptors shown here come from a human donor with chronic lymphocytic leukemia.

The CDR3 DNA is TGTGCCAGCAGCCCAAGACTAGCGTCTAGCACAGATACGCAGTATTTT. This gives the protein CASSPRLASSTDTQYF. V and J are TRBV7-2 and TRBJ2-3, with 8 positions matching TRBD2. This CDR3 is built from 16 residues. CDR1 is SGHTA and CDR2 is FQGNSA in the germline V gene. The ends lost 5 bases at V and 0 bases at J; junction bases unmatched: 7.

The chain is built from TRBV4-2 and TRBJ2-3; D perhaps matches TRBD1 (6 bases). Germline V gene sequence: CDR1 LGHNA, CDR2 YNFKEQ. V lost 4 bases, J lost 4 bases, and 15 bases lay in between. The CDR3 has 15 amino acids. Here the CDR3 DNA reads TGTGCCAGCAGCCGTACAGGGTCCCCCGCAGATACGCAGTATTTT. Translating it yields CASSRTGSPADTQYF.

In its sample, this clone was seen a few times. This sequence joins TRBV6-5 and TRBJ1-2, with 8 bases matching TRBD1. Germline-derived CDR1 and CDR2 are MNHEY and SVGAGI. With V trimmed by 2 bases and J by 7 bases, 3 bases remained unmatched. The CDR3 covers 13 residues. The CDR3 DNA sequence: TGTGCCAGCAGTTACCAGGGGGCGGCTGGCTACACCTTC. Protein product: CASSYQGAAGYTF.

The chain has TRBV15 and TRBJ1-2; D is unclear. Trimming removed 3 bases at V and 11 bases at J, with 10 bases between. Germline values: CDR1 LNHNV, CDR2 YYDKDF (reference sequence). The CDR3 covers 11 residues. The CDR3 DNA sequence: TGTGCCACCAGCAGCATGGGGAGTTACACCTTC. The encoded protein is CATSSMGSYTF.

The V call is TRBV4-2, the J call TRBJ2-3; no definite D call. V lost 1 base and J lost 1, with 12 bases in between. The CDR3 loop spans 16 amino acids. From germline, CDR1 is LGHNA and CDR2 YNFKEQ. The CDR3 DNA reads TGTGCCAGCAGCCAAGTCATACGGGTAGGCACAGATACGCAGTATTTT. Translation: CASSQVIRVGTDTQYF.

This chain uses TRBV7-2 with TRBJ2-5, with 7 bases aligning to TRBD2. The length of the CDR3 is 13 residues. Per germline, CDR1 SGHTA and CDR2 FQGNSA. V gave up 5 bases and J gave up 8 bases; unmatched junction bases: 8. CDR3 protein: CASSARTSETQYF. The CDR3, as DNA: TGTGCCAGCAGCGCCCGGACTAGTGAAACCCAGTACTTC.

The rearrangement joins TRBV5-1 to TRBJ2-4; TRBD2 is a possible D gene (6 bases). The CDR3 length is 16 residues. In germline, CDR1 is SGHRS, CDR2 YFSETQ. Trimming removed 0 bases from V and 5 bases from J, with 15 bases in between. CDR3 residues: CASSLAGKEGQNIQYF. CDR3 DNA sequence: TGCGCCAGCAGCTTGGCGGGGAAGGAGGGGCAAAACATTCAGTACTTC.

The rearrangement joins TRBV2 to TRBJ2-2; 8 nucleotides match TRBD1. This CDR3 is built from 15 residues. Trimming cost V 4 bases and J 2 bases; bases outside gene matches: 3. Germline V gene lookup returns CDR1 SNHLY and CDR2 FYNNEI. CDR3 residues: CASSVGQANTGELFF. In nucleotides, the CDR3 is TGTGCCAGCAGTGTGGGACAGGCAAACACCGGGGAGCTGTTTTTT.

The genes are TRBV18 and TRBJ2-5; no clear D. The CDR3 totals 14 residues. The germline V gene has CDR1 KGHSH and CDR2 LQKENI. Trimming pared 3 bases from V and 2 bases from J, leaving 10 bases between. For the CDR3, the DNA is TGTGCCAGCTCACCGCTGTCAGAACAAGAGACCCAGTACTTC. It translates to CASSPLSEQETQYF.